Below are 3 T cell receptor beta chains sequenced from a single sample in a study of blood T cell repertoires in COVID-19. Clones were sequenced by immunoSEQ multiplex PCR, and TCRdb holds only the in-frame ones, with some missing. This table has roughly 320,000 clones, 90% appearing once. Specimen: peripheral blood. All receptors derive from a woman aged 45-65 years with COVID-19, enrolled during active disease.

The chain couples TRBV24-1 to TRBJ2-3; TRBD1 might be the D (6 bases). Between the trimmed V and J ends, which lost 4 bases and 9 bases, there was a span of 10 bases. The CDR3 loop spans 12 amino acids. CDR1 is KGHDR and CDR2 is SFDVKD in the germline V gene. CDR3 protein: CATSEGARTQYF. The CDR3 nucleotides read TGTGCCACCAGTGAGGGGGCAAGGACGCAGTATTTT.

The V gene is TRBV5-1, the J gene TRBJ2-1; tentative D call: TRBD2 (6 bases). This CDR3 comprises 16 residues. The germline V gene has CDR1 SGHRS and CDR2 YFSETQ. The ends were cut back, 4 bases at V and 7 bases at J, with 21 bases in the middle. The CDR3 spells CASSPTPSVGWNEQFF. CDR3 nucleotide sequence: TGCGCCAGCAGCCCGACACCTAGCGTCGGTTGGAATGAGCAGTTCTTC.

The rearrangement links TRBV27 to TRBJ2-1, with D possibly matching TRBD2 (7 bases). The ends were cut back, 5 bases at V and 6 bases at J, with 29 bases in the middle. Germline CDR1 is MNHEY and CDR2 is SMNVEV (reference sequence). The CDR3 is 19 amino acids. Here the CDR3 reads CASSLYPRGEGDLGNEQFF. The CDR3 DNA reads as TGTGCCAGCAGTCTTTACCCCCGGGGGGAGGGGGACCTAGGCAATGAGCAGTTCTTC.